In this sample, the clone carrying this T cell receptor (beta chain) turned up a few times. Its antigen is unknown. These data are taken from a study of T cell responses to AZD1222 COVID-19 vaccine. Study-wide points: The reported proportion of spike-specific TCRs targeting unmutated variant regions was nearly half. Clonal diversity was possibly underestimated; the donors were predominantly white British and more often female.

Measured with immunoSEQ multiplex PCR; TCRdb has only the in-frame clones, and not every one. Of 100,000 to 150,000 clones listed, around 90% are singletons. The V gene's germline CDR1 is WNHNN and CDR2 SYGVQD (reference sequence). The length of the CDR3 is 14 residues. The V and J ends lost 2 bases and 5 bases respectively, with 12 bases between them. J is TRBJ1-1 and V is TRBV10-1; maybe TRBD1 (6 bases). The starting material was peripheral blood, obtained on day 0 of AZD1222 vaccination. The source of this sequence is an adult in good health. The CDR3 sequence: CASSEPGGGTEAFF. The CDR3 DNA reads TGCGCCAGCAGTGAGCCCGGAGGGGGTACTGAAGCTTTCTTT.